This T cell receptor (beta chain) was identified during a study of human T cells and chemical hapten exposure. Overall study context: Per-sample TCR yield variability stemmed mainly from small pooled library volume differences.

Time point defined: patch test 3, about 24 weeks after DPC sensitization. Treatment meaning: therapeutic diphenylcyclopropenone sensitization with weekly scalp DPC. Trimming removed 0 bases at V and 0 bases at J, with 8 bases between. This CDR3 has 15 residues. CDR1 is SGHRS and CDR2 is YFSETQ in the germline V gene. Via MiXCR, TCRdb re-called the RACE reads, giving one row per CDR3 protein. The data show some 97,000 distinct CDR3 sequences, with 27% seen just once and 9% to 12% held by the top ten. Study-wide findings and caveats: Patch test score was positively correlated with the counts of TCRs that had expanded at PT1. Given that the donors had alopecia, their immune response may differ from that seen in healthy people.

This clonotype was seen more than once but under ten times. Its specificity is unknown. Sequences were derived from whole blood, sampled in connection with sensitization to the hapten diphenylcyclopropenone (DPC). The genes are TRBV5-1 and TRBJ2-3; D unresolved. This receptor was obtained from a man aged 40-55 years with alopecia areata. Some clones in this sample may be carry-over from other donors' samples. This CDR3 is CASSLDSSSTDTQYF. For the CDR3, the DNA is TGCGCCAGCAGCTTGGACAGCTCTAGCACAGATACGCAGTATTTT.